The 24 T cell receptor beta chains reported below all come from one sample, sequenced in a study of cytomegalovirus exposure and HLA in healthy donors. With 60 Vbeta and 13 Jbeta primers, the PCR was carried out. Produced via immunoSEQ multiplex PCR; TCRdb's table is partial and in-frame only. The repertoire holds around 130,000 clones, with 6.5% to 9.5% as singletons. The sequenced sample was PBMCs. These receptors were taken from a man aged 40-50 years in good health and CMV-seronegative.

This clone was detected only a few times. The CDR3 is CASSSGEQPQHF. CDR3 DNA sequence: TGTGCCAGTAGTTCGGGGGAACAGCCCCAGCATTTT. V gene TRBV19 combines with J gene TRBJ1-5; maybe TRBD1 (5 bases). CDR3 length: 12 amino acids. Between the trimmed V and J ends, which lost 5 bases and 7 bases, there was a span of 9 bases. CDR1 is LNHDA, CDR2 SQIVND, per germline (reference sequence).

This chain connects TRBV5-5 to TRBJ1-3, with 9 bases aligning to TRBD1. The CDR3 totals 15 residues. Germline V lookup: CDR1 SGHKS, CDR2 YYEKEE (reference sequence). V shed 4 bases, J shed 9 bases, and the junction held 11 bases outside the gene matches. The CDR3 region has the DNA TGTGCCAGCAGCCCGGACAGGGGAGGGATTGGCACCATATATTTT. Encoded protein: CASSPDRGGIGTIYF.

This clone was observed a few times. The genes are TRBV6-5 and TRBJ2-7; the D gene is possibly TRBD1 (6 bases). CDR3 length: 14 residues. The germline V gene encodes CDR1 MNHEY and CDR2 SVGAGI. Trimming took off 2 bases at V and 3 bases at J, with 11 bases between the two ends. The CDR3 DNA sequence: TGTGCCAGCAGTTACCAGGGGAGTTTCTACGAGCAGTACTTC. Protein sequence: CASSYQGSFYEQYF.

This rearrangement joins TRBV4-3 to TRBJ1-2; 9 bases agree with TRBD1. The CDR3 runs 16 residues. V shed 0 bases and J 4 bases; nucleotides not matched to a gene: 6. Germline-derived CDR1 and CDR2 are LGHNA and YSLEER. The CDR3 sequence: CASSQDPATGGYGYTF. CDR3 sequence (DNA): TGCGCCAGCAGCCAAGATCCGGCGACAGGGGGCTATGGCTACACCTTC.

The chain recombines TRBV30 with TRBJ2-1; possibly TRBD2 for D (6 bases). Trimming removed 0 bases at V and 12 bases at J, with 12 bases between. Germline V gene sequence: CDR1 GTSNPN, CDR2 SVGIG (reference sequence). The CDR3 extends over 12 amino acids. This CDR3 reads CAWSVLGGGQFF. The CDR3 nucleotides are TGTGCCTGGAGTGTACTGGGGGGAGGGCAGTTCTTC.

This clone was seen many times. The genes are TRBV6-1 and TRBJ2-7; TRBD1 matches at 10 bases. CDR3 length: 14 amino acids. V was pared by 1 base and J by 3 bases, with 0 bases of the junction left unmatched. CDR1 and CDR2 from the germline V gene are MNHNS and SASEGT. DNA for the CDR3: TGTGCCAGCAGTGAAGGGACAGGGGGCTACGAGCAGTACTTC. Amino acids: CASSEGTGGYEQYF.

This chain uses TRBV9 with TRBJ1-6; TRBD1 might be the D (5 bases). Trimming removed 4 bases from V and 7 bases from J, with 15 bases in between. Germline V gives CDR1 SGDLS, CDR2 YYNGEE. CDR3 length: 15 amino acids. Written as DNA, the CDR3 is TGTGCCAGCAGCCCGGGGGACGGAACCAATTCACCCCTCCACTTT. It specifies CASSPGDGTNSPLHF.

This clone was counted a few times. The chain couples TRBV4-2 to TRBJ1-1, with D hard to call. There are 13 residues in the CDR3. Trimming pared 4 bases from V and 0 bases from J, leaving 6 bases between. Germline V CDR1 and CDR2: LGHNA, YNFKEQ. In DNA form, the CDR3 reads TGTGCCAGCAGCCTCCTCCTGAACACTGAAGCTTTCTTT. It specifies CASSLLLNTEAFF.

This clone has more than one count but fewer than ten. The chain recombines TRBV5-5 with TRBJ1-1, with a weak D call TRBD1 (6 bases). CDR1 SGHKS and CDR2 YYEKEE come from the germline V gene (reference sequence). The CDR3 is made up of 14 amino acids. Trimming removed 1 base at V and 1 base at J, with 8 bases between. The CDR3 loop reads CASSLTGQNTEAFF. The CDR3 DNA sequence: TGTGCCAGCAGCTTGACAGGGCAGAACACTGAAGCTTTCTTT.

J is TRBJ2-3 and V is TRBV9; 7 bases map to TRBD2. The CDR3 contains 19 residues. Germline values: CDR1 SGDLS, CDR2 YYNGEE. The V segment lost 0 bases and the J segment 0 bases; nucleotides outside the gene matches: 13. CDR3 bases: TGTGCCAGCAGCGTAGAAGGTGGCGGGGGTTCCCCTAGCACAGATACGCAGTATTTT. It is translated as CASSVEGGGGSPSTDTQYF.

This clone has a handful of counts. The genes are TRBV7-9 and TRBJ1-2; D is uncertain. V lost 5 bases and J lost 4, with 8 bases in between. Germline values: CDR1 SEHNR, CDR2 FQNEAQ (reference sequence). The CDR3 sequence is 12 residues long. CDR3 nucleotide sequence: TGTGCCAGCAGCCCCGGGTCCTATGGCTACACCTTC. The encoded protein is CASSPGSYGYTF.

The CDR3: CASSLDANSNWEQYF. CDR3 DNA sequence: TGTGCCAGCAGCTTAGACGCGAATTCAAACTGGGAGCAGTACTTC. The chain couples TRBV7-9 to TRBJ2-7; no clear D. Trimming shortened V by 1 base and J by 7 bases, and 17 bases separated the two germline ends. Germline loops: CDR1 SEHNR, CDR2 FQNEAQ (reference sequence). The CDR3 covers 15 residues.

The CDR3 reads CASSPRSRNEQFF. In nucleotides, the CDR3 is TGTGCCAGCAGCCCAAGGAGCCGCAATGAGCAGTTCTTC. V usage is TRBV7-9 and J usage is TRBJ2-1; the D is unclear. Trimming left V 5 bases short and J 6 bases short, with 11 bases between. Germline CDR1 and CDR2: SEHNR and FQNEAQ (reference sequence). The CDR3 runs to 13 residues.

J is TRBJ1-2 and V is TRBV4-3; D not resolved. The CDR3 consists of 16 residues. Germline V CDR1 and CDR2: LGHNA, YSLEER. Trimming stripped 1 base from V and 2 bases from J, with 14 bases between. Written as DNA, the CDR3 is TGCGCCAGCAGCCAAGGATTGCGGCAGACCAACTATGGCTACACCTTC. Translation gives CASSQGLRQTNYGYTF.

This clone was observed a handful of times. J is TRBJ1-2 and V is TRBV10-3; 7 bases are a match to TRBD1. Trimming cost V 6 bases and J 6 bases; bases outside gene matches: 7. Per germline, CDR1 ENHRY and CDR2 SYGVKD. The CDR3 totals 13 residues. Written as DNA, the CDR3 is TGTGCCATCAGCGAGACAGGGTGGGATGGCTACACCTTC. This sequence encodes CAISETGWDGYTF.

This chain connects TRBV6-1 to TRBJ1-1, with TRBD1 identical over 7 bases. V dropped 6 bases and J dropped 5; count of bases not matched to a gene: 6. The CDR3 totals 13 residues. Germline lookup yields CDR1 MNHNS and CDR2 SASEGT. CDR3 amino acids: CASREYRGTEAFF. In nucleotides, the CDR3 is TGTGCCAGCAGAGAGTACAGGGGAACTGAAGCTTTCTTT.

This clone was detected only a few times. The chain employs TRBV27 and TRBJ1-1; D perhaps matches TRBD1 (5 bases). The CDR3 has 13 residues. Looked up from germline, CDR1 is MNHEY and CDR2 is SMNVEV (reference sequence). The germline V and J ends were trimmed by 3 bases and 4 bases, with 9 bases remaining between them. The CDR3 DNA follows: TGTGCCAGCAGTTTTGGGGGAGGCACTGAAGCTTTCTTT. Amino acids: CASSFGGGTEAFF.

This clone was picked up a small number of times. The V call is TRBV7-2, the J call TRBJ1-5, with no clear D. V lost 5 bases and J lost 3, with 5 bases in between. The CDR3 length is 12 residues. In germline, CDR1 is SGHTA, CDR2 FQGNSA. CDR3 DNA sequence: TGTGCCAGCAGCCCCCACAATCAGCCCCAGCATTTT. As protein: CASSPHNQPQHF.

This clone was found a few times. The genes are TRBV7-9 and TRBJ2-3; D unresolved. This CDR3 region has 14 residues. Germline-derived CDR1 and CDR2 are SEHNR and FQNEAQ (reference sequence). Trimming shortened V by 2 bases and J by 8 bases, and 14 bases separated the two germline ends. CDR3 protein: CASSLRLDPLTQYF. CDR3 bases: TGTGCCAGCAGCTTACGACTCGACCCCCTTACGCAGTATTTT.

This clone was detected only a few times. The junction does not match germline at one end; this may be a read error. The chain links TRBV19 to TRBJ2-2, with D tentatively TRBD1 (6 bases). Germline CDR1 is LNHDA and CDR2 is SQIVND (reference sequence). The CDR3 contains 15 residues. DNA of the CDR3: TGTGCTAGTAGCCTGGGGGACATCTTCACCGGGGAGCTGTTTTTT. Translated, it gives CASSLGDIFTGELFF.

This clone appeared a few times. CDR3 bases: TGTGCCAGCAGCTTAGGACAGATCACCGGGGAGCTGTTTTTT. This codes for CASSLGQITGELFF. The chain is built from TRBV11-2 and TRBJ2-2; D is possibly TRBD1 (5 bases). From germline, CDR1 is SGHAT and CDR2 FQNNGV. There are 14 residues in the CDR3. V was trimmed by 1 base and J by 4 bases, leaving 7 bases between them.

This clone came up a few times. V is TRBV4-3 and J is TRBJ2-7; D is perhaps TRBD1 (6 bases). Germline V gene sequence: CDR1 LGHNA, CDR2 YSLEER. The length of the CDR3 is 15 residues. Trimming shortened V by 1 base and J by 1 base, and 11 bases separated the two germline ends. The CDR3 coding sequence is TGCGCCAGCAGCCAAGGGGCCAGGGGTTCCTACGAGCAGTACTTC. Protein sequence: CASSQGARGSYEQYF.

This clone came up a few times. This chain joins TRBV19 and TRBJ2-7; no firm D call. The germline V gene encodes CDR1 LNHDA and CDR2 SQIVND (reference sequence). V lost 3 bases, J lost 4 bases, and 7 bases lay in between. CDR3 length: 12 amino acids. The CDR3 DNA reads as TGTGCCAGTAGTATCAACGGTTACGAGCAGTACTTC. Protein product: CASSINGYEQYF.

This clone occurred a few times. The rearrangement links TRBV29-1 to TRBJ2-3; 9 nucleotides line up with TRBD1. The germline V gene has CDR1 SQVTM and CDR2 ANQGSEA. The length of the CDR3 is 10 residues. The ends lost 8 bases at V and 11 bases at J; junction bases unmatched: 5. This CDR3 is CSSGQGLQYF. CDR3 DNA: TGCAGCTCGGGACAGGGCCTGCAGTATTTT.